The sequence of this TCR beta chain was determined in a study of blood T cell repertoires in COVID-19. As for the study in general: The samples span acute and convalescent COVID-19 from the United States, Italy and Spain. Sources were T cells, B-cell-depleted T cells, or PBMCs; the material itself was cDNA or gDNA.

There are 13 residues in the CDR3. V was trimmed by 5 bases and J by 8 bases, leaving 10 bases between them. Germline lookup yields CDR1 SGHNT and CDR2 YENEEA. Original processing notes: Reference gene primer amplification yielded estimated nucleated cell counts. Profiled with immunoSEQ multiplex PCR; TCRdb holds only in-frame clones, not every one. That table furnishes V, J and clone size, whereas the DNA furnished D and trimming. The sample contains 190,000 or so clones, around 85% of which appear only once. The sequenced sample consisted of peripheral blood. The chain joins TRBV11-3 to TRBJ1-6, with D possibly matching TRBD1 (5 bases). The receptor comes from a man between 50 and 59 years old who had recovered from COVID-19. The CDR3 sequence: CASSPSRDSPLHF. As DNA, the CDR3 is TGTGCCAGCAGCCCCTCCAGGGATTCACCCCTCCACTTT.